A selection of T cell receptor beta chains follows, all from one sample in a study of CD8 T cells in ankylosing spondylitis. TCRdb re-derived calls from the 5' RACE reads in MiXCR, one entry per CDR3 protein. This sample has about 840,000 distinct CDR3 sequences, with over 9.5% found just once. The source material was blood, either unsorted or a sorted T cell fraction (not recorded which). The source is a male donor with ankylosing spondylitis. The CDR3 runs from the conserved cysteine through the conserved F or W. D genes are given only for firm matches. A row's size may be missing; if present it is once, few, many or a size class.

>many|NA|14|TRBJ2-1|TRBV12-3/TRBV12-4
TGTGCCAGCAGGAACGGTAGCTCCTACAATGAGCAGTTCTTC
CASRNGSSYNEQFF
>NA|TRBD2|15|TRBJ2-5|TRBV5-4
TGTGCCAGCAGCTCACTAGCGGGTATCCAAGAGACCCAGTACTTC
CASSSLAGIQETQYF
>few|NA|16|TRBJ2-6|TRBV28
TGTGCCAGCAGTTGGTACACCCACTCTGGGGCCAACGTCCTGACTTTC
CASSWYTHSGANVLTF
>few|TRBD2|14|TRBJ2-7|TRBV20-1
TGCAGTGCTAGAGGGCTAGCGGAGAGCTACGAGCAGTACTTC
CSARGLAESYEQYF
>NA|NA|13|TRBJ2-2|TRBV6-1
TGTGCCAGCAGTGGATTGGGCACCGGGGAGCTGTTTTTT
CASSGLGTGELFF
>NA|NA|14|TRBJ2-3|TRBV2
TGTGCCAGCAGTGATCAGGGGGGCGCAGATACGCAGTATTTT
CASSDQGGADTQYF
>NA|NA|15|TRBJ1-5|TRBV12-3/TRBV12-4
TGTGCCAGCAGTTTTGACAGAGTTTACAATCAGCCCCAGCATTTT
CASSFDRVYNQPQHF
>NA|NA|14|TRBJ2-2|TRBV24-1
TGTGCCACCGGGGGGACAAGTAACACCGGGGAGCTGTTTTTT
CATGGTSNTGELFF
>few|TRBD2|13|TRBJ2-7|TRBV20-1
TGCAGTGGAAGATCTAGCGGTTACTACGAGCAGTACTTC
CSGRSSGYYEQYF
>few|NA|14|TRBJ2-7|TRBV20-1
TGCAGTGCGACCCCCGGGACATATTCCTACGAGCAGTACTTC
CSATPGTYSYEQYF
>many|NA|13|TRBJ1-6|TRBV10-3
TGTGCCATCAGTACAGGGCGCCCTTCACCCCTCCACTTT
CAISTGRPSPLHF
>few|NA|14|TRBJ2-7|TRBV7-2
TGTGCCAGCAGCACCAGGGAGCGGTTAAACGAGCAGTACTTC
CASSTRERLNEQYF
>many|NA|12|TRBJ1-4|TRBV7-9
TGTGCCAGCAGCTTAAATGGCCAGGAACTGTTTTTT
CASSLNGQELFF
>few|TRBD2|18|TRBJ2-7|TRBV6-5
TGTGCCAGCAGTTACTCGAGTCCTTTAGCGGGGGGGCAGGGGGAGCAGTACTTC
CASSYSSPLAGGQGEQYF
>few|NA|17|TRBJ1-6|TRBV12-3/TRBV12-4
TGTGCCAGCAGTTTAAGGCCGGGGGGGATGGTGAATTCACCCCTCCACTTT
CASSLRPGGMVNSPLHF
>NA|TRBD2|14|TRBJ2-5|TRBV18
TGTGCCAGCTCACCGACTAGCGGGAGTGGGACCCAGTACTTC
CASSPTSGSGTQYF
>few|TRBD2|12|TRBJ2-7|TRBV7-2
TGTGCCAGCAGCGCCCCGGGAGGAAAGCAGTACTTC
CASSAPGGKQYF
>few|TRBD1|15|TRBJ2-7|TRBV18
TGTGCCAGCTCACAGACCACAGGGGGTTCCTACGAGCAGTACTTC
CASSQTTGGSYEQYF
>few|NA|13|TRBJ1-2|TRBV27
TGTGCCAGCAGACCAATGACAGTTGATGGCTACACCTTC
CASRPMTVDGYTF
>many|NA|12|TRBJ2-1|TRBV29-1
TGCAGCGTTGAAGGACTTTACAATGAGCAGTTCTTC
CSVEGLYNEQFF
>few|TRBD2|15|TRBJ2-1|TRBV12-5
TGTGCTAGTGGGGGACTAGCGGGGGCCAACAATGAGCAGTTCTTC
CASGGLAGANNEQFF
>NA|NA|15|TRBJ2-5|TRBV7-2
TGTGCCAGCAGCGCCAATCAGGGACTCCAAGAGACCCAGTACTTC
CASSANQGLQETQYF
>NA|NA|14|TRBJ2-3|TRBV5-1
TGCGCCAGCAGCTTTCAACAGATCACAGATACGCAGTATTTT
CASSFQQITDTQYF
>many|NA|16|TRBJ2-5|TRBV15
TGTGCCACCAGCAGAGGTCAAAAGGGAACAACGGAGACCCAGTACTTC
CATSRGQKGTTETQYF
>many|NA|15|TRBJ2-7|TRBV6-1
TGTGCCAGCAGCGCATTTGGCCAACCTCCTCTCGAGCAGTACTTC
CASSAFGQPPLEQYF
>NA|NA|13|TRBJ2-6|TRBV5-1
TGCGCCAGCAGCTTTGGGGGGGCCAACGTCCTGACTTTC
CASSFGGANVLTF
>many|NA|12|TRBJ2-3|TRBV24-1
TGTGCCACCAGTGGTCTTGGGGATACGCAGTATTTT
CATSGLGDTQYF
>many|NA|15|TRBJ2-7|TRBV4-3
TGCGCCAGCAGCCAGCAACAGGGGACTGCCTACGAGCAGTACTTC
CASSQQQGTAYEQYF
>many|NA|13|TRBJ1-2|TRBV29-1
TGCAGCGTTGCCGGACAGATAAACTATGGCTACACCTTC
CSVAGQINYGYTF
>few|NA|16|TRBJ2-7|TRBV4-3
TGCGCCAGCAGCCAACGTTACAGGGACGCGAGCGACGAGCAGTACTTC
CASSQRYRDASDEQYF
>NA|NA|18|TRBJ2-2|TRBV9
TGTGCCAGCAGCGTAGCTGGGACTGGCCGATTTGACACCGGGGAGCTGTTTTTT
CASSVAGTGRFDTGELFF
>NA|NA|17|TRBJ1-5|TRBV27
TGTGCCAGCAGCCCCGGACGGGGAGGGTATAGCAATCAGCCCCAGCATTTT
CASSPGRGGYSNQPQHF
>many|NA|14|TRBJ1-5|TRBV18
TGTGCCAGCTCACCACAGGGAAGCAATCAGCCCCAGCATTTT
CASSPQGSNQPQHF
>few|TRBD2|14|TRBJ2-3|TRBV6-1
TGTGCCAGCAGTACGACTAGCGGAGGGGATACGCAGTATTTT
CASSTTSGGDTQYF
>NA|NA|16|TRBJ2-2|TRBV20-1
TGCAGTGCTTTTAAGACAGGCTACGTGAACACCGGGGAGCTGTTTTTT
CSAFKTGYVNTGELFF
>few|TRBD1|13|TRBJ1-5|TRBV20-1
TGCAGTGCACCCCGACAGGGAGATCAGCCCCAGCATTTT
CSAPRQGDQPQHF
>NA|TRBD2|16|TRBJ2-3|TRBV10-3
TGTGCCATCAGTGAGTTGAACAGCGGGACCACAGATACGCAGTATTTT
CAISELNSGTTDTQYF
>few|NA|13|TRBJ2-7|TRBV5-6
TGTGCCAGCAGCTTGACAGGGTTCCACGAGCAGTACTTC
CASSLTGFHEQYF
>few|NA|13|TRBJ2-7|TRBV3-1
TGTGCCAGCAGCCAAACCCGTTGGGGCGAGCAGTACTTC
CASSQTRWGEQYF
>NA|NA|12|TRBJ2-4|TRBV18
TGTGCCAGCTCACCGGACAAAAACATTCAGTACTTC
CASSPDKNIQYF
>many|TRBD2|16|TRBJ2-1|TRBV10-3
TGTGCCATCAGTGAGTTCAGGTCAGCGGGATTCAATGAGCAGTTCTTC
CAISEFRSAGFNEQFF